This note documents a single T cell receptor beta chain sequence. The antigen remains undetermined. Relative to the germline gene, one junction end is altered; a read error may explain this. This specimen belongs to a study of cytomegalovirus exposure and HLA in healthy donors. Study results and caveats: Among immune exposure information, only CMV serostatus was available.

PCR used 60 Vbeta primers and 13 Jbeta primers. Some clones are missing from TCRdb's copy, which holds only in-frame ones; the method was immunoSEQ multiplex PCR. Its table records 90,000 to 130,000 clones. All the people who gave samples were healthy bone marrow donors. CDR3 length: 16 amino acids. CDR1 and CDR2 (germline): KGHSH, LQKENI. The origin of this receptor is a middle-aged man in good health and CMV-seropositive. V is TRBV18 and J is TRBJ2-2; 9 bases align to TRBD1. The sequenced sample was PBMCs. Here the CDR3 DNA reads TGTGCCAGCTCACCGTTACAGGGGGCGAAGACCGGGGAGCTGTTTTTT. This translates into CASSPLQGAKTGELFF.